The 26 T cell receptor beta chains in this list originate from one sample, sequenced in a study of identical twins. TCRdb used MiXCR to reprocess the 5' RACE reads, holding one entry per CDR3 protein. This sample has about 260,000 distinct CDR3 sequences; 7% occur once, and the top ten carry 3.5% to 4%. This sample also belongs to another study, concerning yellow fever vaccine responses in identical twins.

The material sequenced was memory (CD45RO+) T cells sorted from blood. The source is a young woman in good health.

This clonotype appeared many times. The rearrangement links TRBV11-2 to TRBJ2-1, with 7 bases matching TRBD1. There are 16 residues in the CDR3. The V segment lost 0 bases and the J segment 8 bases; nucleotides outside the gene matches: 10. The germline V gene encodes CDR1 SGHAT and CDR2 FQNNGV. Written as DNA, the CDR3 is TGTGCCAGCAGCTTAGATCAGGTACAGGGGTTGGATGAGCAGTTCTTC. The encoded protein is CASSLDQVQGLDEQFF. Together with reference TRBV11-2 and TRBJ2-1, the CDR3 gives the full variable domain: EAGVAQSPRYKIIEKRQSVAFWCNPISGHATLYWYQQILGQGPKLLIQFQNNGVVDDSQLPKDRFSAERLKGVDSTLKIQPAKLEDSAVYLCASSLDQVQGLDEQFFGPGTRLTVL.

This sequence joins TRBV3-1 and TRBJ2-7; TRBD2 matches at 10 bases. CDR3 size: 15 residues. Germline CDR1 reads LGHDT; CDR2 reads YNNKEL (reference sequence). V trimming: 5 bases; J trimming: 2 bases; junction bases outside the gene matches: 6. CDR3 nucleotide sequence: TGTGCCAGCAGCGCCCAGACTAGCGGGCCCTACGAGCAGTACTTC. Its protein is CASSAQTSGPYEQYF.

At least ten counts were recorded for this clonotype. CDR3 nucleotides: TGTGCCAGCAGCACCCAAGTAGTCGGGAATTCACCCCTCCACTTT. It codes for CASSTQVVGNSPLHF. The V and J genes are TRBV7-2 and TRBJ1-6, with D uncertain. The V gene lost 5 bases and the J gene lost 7 bases, with 15 bases spanning the gap. The CDR3 extends over 15 amino acids. CDR1 SGHTA and CDR2 FQGNSA come from the germline V gene.

This clonotype was counted a few times. The genes are TRBV6-1 and TRBJ2-1; tentatively, D is TRBD2 (5 bases). Looked up from germline, CDR1 is MNHNS and CDR2 is SASEGT. The CDR3 spans 13 residues. V lost 7 bases to trimming and J lost 4 bases, with 11 bases between them. The CDR3 nucleotides read TGTGCCAGCATGGGAGAAATTTACAATGAGCAGTTCTTC. Encoded protein: CASMGEIYNEQFF.

This clonotype was counted ten times or more. The chain joins TRBV5-1 to TRBJ1-1; a weak D match, TRBD1 (6 bases). CDR3 size: 14 residues. V lost 6 bases to trimming and J lost 1 base, with 13 bases between them. Germline V gene sequence: CDR1 SGHRS, CDR2 YFSETQ. CDR3 region: CASTAGQQNTEAFF. The DNA of the CDR3 is TGCGCCAGCACAGCAGGACAGCAGAACACTGAAGCTTTCTTT. The whole variable domain, filled in from reference TRBV5-1 and TRBJ1-1, reads KAGVTQTPRYLIKTRGQQVTLSCSPISGHRSVSWYQQTPGQGLQFLFEYFSETQRNKGNFPGRFSGRQFSNSRSEMNVSTLELGDSALYLCASTAGQQNTEAFFGQGTRLTVV.

The V and J genes are TRBV6-1 and TRBJ1-4; D unclear. Trimming removed 6 bases at V and 3 bases at J, with 14 bases between. Per germline, CDR1 MNHNS and CDR2 SASEGT. The CDR3 spans 15 residues. The CDR3 DNA is TGTGCCAGCAGCCCCGGACGGAGTCCTAATGAAAAACTGTTTTTT. It translates to CASSPGRSPNEKLFF.

This rearrangement joins TRBV29-1 to TRBJ2-2; D gene ambiguous. The V end lost 3 bases, the J end lost 5 bases, and 7 bases lay between the germline ends. The CDR3 has 12 residues. Germline V CDR1 and CDR2: SQVTM, ANQGSEA. CDR3 sequence (DNA): TGCAGCGTTGAGGCTAGAACCGGGGAGCTGTTTTTT. Residues: CSVEARTGELFF.

This clonotype was seen repeatedly, ten times or more. The chain carries TRBV2 and TRBJ2-7; 8 bases are shared with TRBD2. The ends lost 4 bases at V and 2 bases at J; junction bases unmatched: 4. This CDR3 has 14 residues. Germline lookup yields CDR1 SNHLY and CDR2 FYNNEI. CDR3 coding DNA: TGTGCCAGCAGTGGAACTAGCGGAACCTACGAGCAGTACTTC. This translates into CASSGTSGTYEQYF.

This clonotype was picked up many times. The chain has TRBV3-1 and TRBJ1-2; D might be TRBD1 (5 bases). Germline V gives CDR1 LGHDT, CDR2 YNNKEL (reference sequence). Trimming took 8 bases from V and 4 from J, leaving 17 bases between them. The CDR3 is 14 residues long. CDR3 nucleotides: TGTGCCAGCGCGCCCAGGGCTGGGATCTATGGCTACACCTTC. As protein: CASAPRAGIYGYTF.

For this clonotype: Just one base apart from a much larger clone, this may be a read error. The chain combines TRBV3-1 with TRBJ2-1, with 7 bases aligning to TRBD2. The CDR3 contains 17 residues. The V gene's germline CDR1 is LGHDT and CDR2 YNNKEL (reference sequence). CDR3 coding DNA: TGTGCCAGCACCCAAGTACGGGAGGCAATCTCCTACAATGAGCAGTTCTTC. Translated: CASTQVREAISYNEQFF.

This clonotype turned up a few times. The chain combines TRBV5-1 with TRBJ1-2, with 11 bases fitting TRBD1. CDR3 length: 14 amino acids. The V and J ends lost 4 bases and 6 bases, in that order; junction bases with no gene match: 5. Per germline, CDR1 SGHRS and CDR2 YFSETQ. The CDR3 region has the DNA TGCGCCAGCAGCACGGACAGGGGGCTAAATGGCTACACCTTC. Translating it yields CASSTDRGLNGYTF.

In DNA, the CDR3 is TGTGCCAGCAGTGCAATGCAGGGGGCTGACTATGGCTACACCTTC. This sequence encodes CASSAMQGADYGYTF. This chain uses TRBV6-1 with TRBJ1-2; TRBD1 aligns across 8 bases. This CDR3 has 15 amino acids. Germline CDR1 MNHNS, CDR2 SASEGT. V gave up 4 bases and J gave up 3 bases; unmatched junction bases: 7.

The DNA of the CDR3 is TGCAGTGCTAGAGATCACGGACAGGGGGCTTTAGAAGCTTTCTTT. It translates to CSARDHGQGALEAFF. The V gene is TRBV20-1, the J gene TRBJ1-1; the match to TRBD1 covers 11 bases. Germline V lookup: CDR1 DFQATT, CDR2 SNEGSKA (reference sequence). The CDR3 loop spans 15 amino acids. Unmatched junction bases numbered 8, after V lost 0 bases and J lost 8 bases.

This chain links TRBV19 with TRBJ2-2; 7 bases fit TRBD1. Germline CDR1 LNHDA, CDR2 SQIVND (reference sequence). The CDR3 contains 18 residues. Trimming at V came to 3 bases and at J to 2 bases, leaving 12 bases not matched to a gene. CDR3 in amino acids: CASSMETLGTANTGELFF. The DNA for the CDR3 is TGTGCCAGTAGTATGGAGACGCTCGGGACAGCTAACACCGGGGAGCTGTTTTTT.

The rearrangement uses TRBV10-3 and TRBJ1-2, with 10 bases that match TRBD1. Germline CDR1 and CDR2: ENHRY and SYGVKD. This CDR3 region has 13 residues. V gave up 8 bases and J gave up 3 bases; unmatched junction bases: 3. The CDR3 sequence is CAIAGQGDYGYTF. The CDR3 DNA is TGTGCCATCGCTGGACAGGGGGACTATGGCTACACCTTC.

This chain connects TRBV20-1 to TRBJ2-5; possibly TRBD2 for D (5 bases). V was cut by 0 bases and J by 5 bases, with 16 bases left in between. This CDR3 is 15 amino acids long. CDR1 and CDR2 from the germline V gene are DFQATT and SNEGSKA (reference sequence). CDR3 sequence: CSARDALAAGETQYF. The CDR3, as DNA: TGCAGTGCTAGAGATGCCCTAGCTGCGGGTGAGACCCAGTACTTC.

This clonotype was seen a handful of times. This chain connects TRBV3-1 to TRBJ1-4; no definite D call. The CDR3 is 11 amino acids. Germline CDR1 is LGHDT and CDR2 is YNNKEL (reference sequence). Deletions cut 4 bases from V and 10 bases from J, with 7 bases between. The CDR3 reads CASSLAGKLFF. CDR3 coding DNA: TGTGCCAGCAGCCTTGCAGGAAAACTGTTTTTT.

Many counts were recorded for this clonotype. This rearrangement joins TRBV2 to TRBJ1-2; D is unresolved. Germline V CDR1 and CDR2: SNHLY, FYNNEI. CDR3 length: 12 residues. V lost 2 bases to trimming and J lost 6 bases, with 7 bases between them. CDR3 nucleotides: TGTGCCAGCAGTGAATCCGGGGATGGCTACACCTTC. It specifies CASSESGDGYTF.

There are a few counts of this clonotype. This chain connects TRBV14 to TRBJ2-3, with 8 bases aligning to TRBD2. The V segment lost 1 base and the J segment 4 bases; nucleotides outside the gene matches: 4. CDR1 is SGHDN and CDR2 is FVKESK in the germline V gene. CDR3 length equals 15 residues. The CDR3 protein is CASSQGAGAADTQYF. The DNA of the CDR3 is TGTGCCAGCAGCCAAGGAGCGGGAGCCGCAGATACGCAGTATTTT.

The chain links TRBV3-1 to TRBJ2-7; no clear D gene. Trimming pared 3 bases from V and 1 base from J, leaving 10 bases between. This CDR3 region has 14 residues. Germline lookup yields CDR1 LGHDT and CDR2 YNNKEL (reference sequence). CDR3 in amino acids: CASSQGEESYEQYV. The CDR3 DNA sequence: TGTGCCAGCAGCCAGGGCGAGGAGTCCTACGAGCAGTACGTC.

This clonotype was observed at least ten times. The chain uses TRBV28 and TRBJ2-1; the match to TRBD2 covers 12 bases. The J segment lost 2 bases and the V segment lost 5 bases, leaving 1 base of the junction unmatched. The CDR3 covers 15 residues. CDR1 and CDR2 from the germline V gene are MDHEN and SYDVKM. CDR3 residues: CASSTSGGPYNEQFF. The CDR3 DNA reads as TGTGCCAGCAGTACTAGCGGGGGGCCCTACAATGAGCAGTTCTTC.

There are many counts of this clonotype. The rearrangement links TRBV5-5 to TRBJ2-7; 10 positions match TRBD2. Per germline, CDR1 SGHKS and CDR2 YYEKEE (reference sequence). This CDR3 region has 16 residues. With 0 bases clipped from V and 0 bases from J, the junction kept 3 bases outside the gene matches. The CDR3 loop is CASSLELAGSSYEQYF. The CDR3 bases are TGTGCCAGCAGCTTGGAACTAGCGGGAAGCTCCTACGAGCAGTACTTC.

This clonotype appeared many times. This chain uses TRBV11-2 with TRBJ2-2; D may be TRBD1 (6 bases). This CDR3 spans 15 amino acids. CDR1 is SGHAT and CDR2 is FQNNGV in the germline V gene. The V and J ends lost 2 bases and 5 bases respectively, with 12 bases between them. CDR3 in DNA: TGTGCCAGCAGCTTAACAGGGAGTACGACCGGGGAGCTGTTTTTT. Its protein is CASSLTGSTTGELFF.

This chain connects TRBV3-1 to TRBJ2-1; D is unresolved. Germline CDR1 is LGHDT and CDR2 is YNNKEL (reference sequence). V dropped 1 base and J dropped 14 bases, with 12 bases sitting between them. The CDR3 covers 12 residues. The CDR3 sequence is CASSQGGDREFF. The CDR3 DNA reads as TGTGCCAGCAGCCAAGGCGGCGACCGAGAGTTCTTC.

The chain combines TRBV9 with TRBJ2-2; 7 positions agree with TRBD2. Germline V gene sequence: CDR1 SGDLS, CDR2 YYNGEE. This CDR3 comprises 17 residues. Trimming took 3 bases from V and 5 from J; bases not matched to a gene: 13. CDR3 in amino acids: CASSAGVWTSDTGELFF. In DNA, the CDR3 is TGTGCCAGCAGCGCAGGTGTTTGGACTAGTGATACCGGGGAGCTGTTTTTT.

This clonotype was observed a handful of times. The rearrangement uses TRBV11-2 and TRBJ1-2; D gene unclear. The CDR3 is 13 residues long. The germline V gene has CDR1 SGHAT and CDR2 FQNNGV. V was pared by 5 bases and J by 7 bases, with 14 bases between. The CDR3 reads CASSLDRNGGYTF. For the CDR3, the DNA is TGTGCCAGCAGCCTCGATAGGAATGGTGGCTACACCTTC. The entire variable domain, with the rest obtained from reference TRBV11-2 and TRBJ1-2, is as follows: EAGVAQSPRYKIIEKRQSVAFWCNPISGHATLYWYQQILGQGPKLLIQFQNNGVVDDSQLPKDRFSAERLKGVDSTLKIQPAKLEDSAVYLCASSLDRNGGYTFGSGTRLTVV.